These T cell receptor beta chains were read from a single sample in a study of T cells in Graves' hyperthyroidism and ophthalmopathy. MiXCR, applied by TCRdb to the multiplex PCR reads, yields one record per CDR3 protein. This sample has around 250,000 distinct CDR3 sequences, with approximately 23% found just once. The sequenced sample consisted of blood. The receptors come from a woman aged 40 to 49 with Graves' ophthalmopathy. Both conserved end residues are part of each CDR3. The D gene is left open where the match is weak. The listing skips clone size in some rows; elsewhere it reads once, few, many or a size class.

NA	TRBV6-1	15	NA	TRBJ1-1	CASSEAHGAGTEAFF	TGTGCCAGCAGTGAAGCGCATGGGGCGGGCACTGAAGCTTTCTTT
TRBD1	TRBV19	15	many	TRBJ2-7	CASSMRTGPLDEQYF	TGTGCCAGTAGTATGCGGACAGGGCCCTTGGACGAGCAGTACTTC
NA	TRBV9	16	many	TRBJ1-5	CASSVGPGGMGQPQHF	TGTGCCAGCAGCGTGGGGCCCGGGGGGATGGGGCAGCCCCAGCATTTT
NA	TRBV5-1	15	NA	TRBJ2-7	CASSIDFFSSYEQSF	TGCGCCAGCAGCATCGACTTCTTCAGCTCCTACGAGCAGTCCTTC
NA	TRBV12-3/TRBV12-4	15	many	TRBJ2-4	CASSPGRIAKNIQYF	TGTGCCAGCAGTCCCGGACGTATAGCCAAAAACATTCAGTACTTC
TRBD2	TRBV28	15	many	TRBJ2-1	CASSLGLAVSNEQFF	TGTGCCAGCAGTTTGGGACTAGCGGTGAGCAATGAGCAGTTCTTC
NA	TRBV30	13	many	TRBJ2-7	CAWSSRESYEQYF	TGTGCCTGGAGTTCCCGGGAATCCTACGAGCAGTACTTC
NA	TRBV28	14	many	TRBJ2-7	CASSLGARNYEQYF	TGTGCCAGCAGTTTAGGGGCTAGAAACTACGAGCAGTACTTC
NA	TRBV5-5	15	NA	TRBJ2-7	CASSHGTTTSYEQYF	TGTGCCAGCAGCCACGGGACAACCACCTCCTACGAGCAGTACTTC
TRBD1	TRBV5-1	13	many	TRBJ2-7	CASSHGQGDEQYF	TGCGCCAGCAGCCATGGACAGGGCGACGAGCAGTACTTC
TRBD2	TRBV7-9	15	many	TRBJ2-7	CASRKSGGIPYEQYF	TGTGCCAGCAGAAAAAGCGGGGGGATCCCCTACGAGCAGTACTTC
TRBD1	TRBV6-1	17	few	TRBJ2-4	CASRTSGQGSPTNIQYF	TGTGCCAGCAGAACATCGGGACAGGGCTCTCCCACGAACATTCAGTACTTC
NA	TRBV27	14	NA	TRBJ1-3	CASSLSPRGNTIYF	TGTGCCAGCAGTTTATCCCCCAGGGGAAACACCATATATTTT
NA	TRBV9	13	many	TRBJ1-1	CASSAEGGTEAFF	TGTGCCAGCAGCGCCGAAGGGGGCACTGAAGCTTTCTTT
NA	TRBV18	14	few	TRBJ2-7	CASSPPGLLYGQYF	TGTGCCAGCTCACCACCAGGACTCCTATACGGGCAGTACTTC
TRBD2	TRBV7-6	15	many	TRBJ2-2	CASSLAVSGSGELFF	TGTGCCAGCAGCTTAGCTGTTAGCGGGAGCGGGGAGCTGTTTTTT
NA	TRBV6-1	11	many	TRBJ1-2	CASSKDRRYTF	TGTGCCAGCAGCAAGGACAGACGCTACACCTTC